The T cell receptor beta chain described here comes from a study of cytomegalovirus exposure and HLA in healthy donors. 13 Jbeta primers and 60 Vbeta primers were used for the PCR. Sequenced by immunoSEQ multiplex PCR; TCRdb stores in-frame clones only, minus some. The sample holds under 150,000 clones, approximately 87% seen once. The germline V gene has CDR1 LGHNA and CDR2 YSLEER. Trimming pared 0 bases from V and 6 bases from J, leaving 11 bases between. This CDR3 contains 14 residues. The sequence was collected from a man aged 35-49 years in good health and CMV-seronegative. The chain carries TRBV4-3 and TRBJ1-2; possibly TRBD1 for D (5 bases). Sequences were obtained from PBMCs. The CDR3, as DNA: TGCGCCAGCAGCCAAGAATTAGGGGCGGATGGCTACACCTTC. This gives the protein CASSQELGADGYTF.